The present TCR beta chain was sequenced within a study of CD8 T cells in ankylosing spondylitis. A remark on this clonotype: Its specificity is not known.

General study points: Seemingly characteristic of ankylosing spondylitis blood was a TCR beta motif consisting of about 8 highly homologous variants. The clones that were linked to disease were reported to be significantly enriched in matched synovial fluid samples from ankylosing spondylitis patients.

The V segment lost 10 bases and the J segment 6 bases; nucleotides outside the gene matches: 8. The CDR3 runs 12 residues. Germline V gives CDR1 SEHNR, CDR2 FQNEAQ (reference sequence). TCRdb recomputed calls from the 5' RACE reads with MiXCR, one row per CDR3 protein. This sample yields roughly 180,000 distinct CDR3 sequences, of which over 10% are seen a single time; 16% belongs to the top ten. Sequencing was done on a sample of blood, either unsorted or a sorted T cell fraction (not recorded which). The rearrangement links TRBV7-9 to TRBJ2-7; 8 bases match TRBD2. This TCR was sampled from a male donor with ankylosing spondylitis or in good health (not recorded which). The CDR3 protein is CATNPGGREQYF. The CDR3 region has the DNA TGTGCCACAAACCCGGGGGGGCGCGAGCAGTACTTC.